This T cell receptor beta chain is from a study of a mutant IDH1 vaccine in newly diagnosed glioma. The time point was: week 5, during vaccination. All doses held 300 ug of mutant IDH1 20-mer peptide, with topical imiquimod. Each tumor in the donors was a new WHO grade 3 or 4 astrocytoma, IDH1-mutant and ATRX-lost. With respect to this clone: Its target is unknown.

Looked up from germline, CDR1 is SGHDT and CDR2 is YYEEEE. The V and J ends lost 5 bases and 5 bases respectively, with 17 bases between them. The CDR3 totals 15 residues. The protocol was immunoSEQ multiplex PCR, while the TCRdb copy is restricted to in-frame clones and leaves out a portion. The sample consists of tens of thousands of clones, around 80% of them appearing once. The sample consisted of PBMCs, taken from a glioma patient whose treatment included an IDH1 peptide vaccine. The sequence was collected from a woman between 40 and 50 years old with glioma. The chain recombines TRBV5-6 with TRBJ1-5; TRBD1 is a possible D gene (6 bases). CDR3 protein: CASSSLGDTDQPQHF. CDR3 DNA sequence: TGTGCCAGCAGTTCACTTGGGGACACAGATCAGCCCCAGCATTTT.